Listed below are T cell receptor beta chains from one sample, sequenced in a study of radiotherapy plus CTLA-4 blockade in lung cancer. Clones were read by immunoSEQ multiplex PCR, and TCRdb kept only the in-frame ones, dropping some. The table includes about 100,000 clones, about four fifths detected once. The sequencing here drew on peripheral blood, taken from a patient treated with radiotherapy plus ipilimumab. The receptor set was obtained from a human donor with non-small cell lung cancer who had stable disease on radiotherapy plus ipilimumab. Each CDR3 is given with its conserved first and last residue. D genes are given only for firm matches. A row's size may be missing; if present it is once, few, many or a size class.

j_gene	v_gene	abundance	d_gene	CDR3aa	CDR3nt
TRBJ2-2	TRBV25-1	.	.	CASSPGTRNTGELFF	TGTGCCAGCAGTCCCGGGACACGGAACACCGGGGAGCTGTTTTTT
TRBJ2-7	TRBV19	.	TRBD1	CARPRSRGQGPYEQYF	TGTGCCAGACCCAGAAGTCGGGGACAGGGACCCTACGAGCAGTACTTC
TRBJ1-1	TRBV5-1	.	TRBD1	CASSLEPTGGDWNTEAFF	TGCGCCAGCAGCTTGGAACCAACAGGGGGCGATTGGAACACTGAAGCTTTCTTT
TRBJ2-1	TRBV27	once	.	CASSLWPGLGYNEQFF	TGTGCCAGCAGTTTATGGCCCGGGCTCGGGTACAATGAGCAGTTCTTC
TRBJ1-2	TRBV6-6	.	.	CASSYGRTADGYTF	TGTGCCAGCAGTTACGGTCGGACAGCTGATGGCTACACCTTC
TRBJ2-1	TRBV6-1	.	TRBD1	CASSQRTGWSGEQFF	TGTGCCAGCAGTCAAAGGACAGGGTGGTCGGGTGAGCAGTTCTTC
TRBJ2-7	TRBV5-1	.	.	CASSVRDGSYEQYF	TGCGCCAGCAGCGTCCGGGACGGATCCTACGAGCAGTACTTC
TRBJ2-1	TRBV5-1	.	.	CASSLDPRDTRPNEQFF	TGCGCCAGCAGCTTGGACCCCCGGGACACCCGTCCCAATGAGCAGTTCTTC
TRBJ1-6	TRBV7-9	.	TRBD1	CASSPPGTGGDNSPLHF	TGTGCCAGCAGCCCTCCGGGGACAGGGGGCGATAATTCACCCCTCCACTTT
TRBJ1-5	TRBV6-5	.	TRBD1	CASSRDSNQPQHF	TGTGCCAGCAGCCGGGACAGTAATCAGCCCCAGCATTTT
TRBJ1-2	TRBV19	.	.	CASSGHPANYGYTF	TGTGCCAGTAGCGGACACCCAGCTAACTATGGCTACACCTTC
TRBJ2-5	TRBV28	.	.	CASSPDPTRETQYF	TGTGCCAGCAGTCCCGATCCCACCCGAGAGACCCAGTACTTC
TRBJ1-4	TRBV18	.	.	CASSPPGSGNEKLFF	TGTGCCAGCTCACCACCGGGGAGTGGTAATGAAAAACTGTTTTTT
TRBJ1-5	TRBV7-6	.	.	CASSLDRDQPQHF	TGTGCCAGCAGCTTAGACAGGGACCAGCCCCAGCATTTT
TRBJ1-2	TRBV2	.	.	CASSAQTSSGYTF	TGTGCCAGCAGTGCCCAGACTTCCTCGGGCTACACCTTC
TRBJ1-6	TRBV9	.	.	CASSVEGALNSPLHF	TGTGCCAGCAGCGTAGAGGGAGCCCTGAATTCACCCCTCCACTTT
TRBJ1-1	TRBV9	.	.	CASSRGAGGDTEAFF	TGTGCCAGCAGCCGGGGGGCCGGCGGAGACACTGAAGCTTTCTTT
TRBJ1-2	TRBV5-4	.	.	CASSPADGSGATNYGYTF	TGTGCCAGCAGCCCTGCTGATGGCAGCGGGGCAACTAACTATGGCTACACCTTC
TRBJ2-3	TRBV28	few	TRBD1	CASSPRGQGTDTQYF	TGTGCCAGCAGTCCGAGGGGGCAGGGCACAGATACGCAGTATTTT
TRBJ1-6	TRBV6-1	few	.	CASSDRDNSPLHF	TGTGCCAGCAGTGACAGGGATAATTCACCCCTCCACTTT
TRBJ2-1	TRBV29-1	few	TRBD2	CSADSGRIVNEQFF	TGCAGCGCCGATAGCGGGAGAATTGTCAATGAGCAGTTCTTC
TRBJ2-3	TRBV9	.	TRBD2	CASSFRTSGGADTQYF	TGTGCCAGCAGCTTCCGGACTAGCGGGGGTGCAGATACGCAGTATTTT
TRBJ2-1	TRBV2	.	TRBD2	CASSELGVAGRYNEQFF	TGTGCCAGCAGTGAGTTAGGAGTAGCGGGGCGCTACAATGAGCAGTTCTTC
TRBJ2-2	TRBV6-1	.	TRBD2	CASRLAVNTGELFF	TGTGCCAGCAGGCTAGCGGTCAACACCGGGGAGCTGTTTTTT
TRBJ1-1	TRBV18	.	.	CASSRGVAAEAFF	TGTGCCAGCTCGCGGGGGGTAGCGGCTGAAGCTTTCTTT
TRBJ1-4	TRBV5-4	.	.	CASSLAEGGDNEKLFF	TGTGCCAGCAGCTTGGCCGAGGGGGGGGATAATGAAAAACTGTTTTTT
TRBJ1-1	TRBV19	.	.	CASSTTLLNTEAFF	TGTGCCAGTAGTACTACTCTTCTCAACACTGAAGCTTTCTTT
TRBJ2-3	TRBV5-1	.	.	CASSLASGASTDTQYF	TGCGCCAGCAGCTTGGCCTCAGGAGCTAGCACAGATACGCAGTATTTT
TRBJ2-2	TRBV2	.	TRBD1	CASRGQGASGELFF	TGTGCCAGCAGAGGACAGGGGGCTAGCGGGGAGCTGTTTTTT
TRBJ1-4	TRBV7-9	.	.	CASKSDSTTNEKLFF	TGTGCCAGCAAGTCGGACAGTACAACTAATGAAAAACTGTTTTTT
TRBJ2-1	TRBV28	.	TRBD2	CASTRGLAGGSYNEQFF	TGTGCCAGCACGAGGGGACTAGCGGGAGGGTCCTACAATGAGCAGTTCTTC
TRBJ1-1	TRBV5-1	few	TRBD1	CASSLGIYGTGGTEAFF	TGCGCCAGCAGCTTGGGAATTTATGGGACAGGGGGCACTGAAGCTTTCTTT
TRBJ1-1	TRBV5-6	.	.	CASSLAANTEAFF	TGTGCCAGCAGCTTGGCCGCGAACACTGAAGCTTTCTTT
TRBJ1-4	TRBV30	.	.	CAWSKLSTTNEKLFF	TGTGCCTGGAGTAAGCTTAGCACAACTAATGAAAAACTGTTTTTT
TRBJ1-2	TRBV5-1	.	TRBD1	CASSSGQGRANYGYTF	TGCGCCAGCAGCTCGGGACAGGGGCGTGCTAACTATGGCTACACCTTC
TRBJ2-3	TRBV9	.	TRBD2	CASSVEEGRTSDTDTQYF	TGTGCCAGCAGCGTAGAGGAGGGGCGGACTAGCGACACAGATACGCAGTATTTT
TRBJ2-1	TRBV15	.	TRBD2	CATRGWGGNNEQFF	TGTGCCACCCGTGGGTGGGGGGGAAACAATGAGCAGTTCTTC
TRBJ2-7	TRBV10-1	.	TRBD2	CASSGPGLAGGYEQYF	TGCGCCAGCAGTGGCCCGGGACTAGCGGGGGGCTACGAGCAGTACTTC
TRBJ2-7	TRBV30	.	.	CAWSTGHLVERYF	TGTGCCTGGAGTACCGGACATCTGGTGGAAAGGTACTTC
TRBJ1-3	TRBV7-8	.	.	CASSLEGTGAGNTIYF	TGTGCCAGCAGCTTAGAAGGCACTGGAGCAGGAAACACCATATATTTT
TRBJ1-1	TRBV30	.	.	CAWSGYQGTEAFF	TGTGCCTGGAGTGGGTATCAGGGCACTGAAGCTTTCTTT
TRBJ2-1	TRBV19	.	.	CASRSTAYNEQFF	TGTGCCAGTAGGTCGACAGCGTATAATGAGCAGTTCTTC
TRBJ1-2	TRBV25-1	once	TRBD1	CASSPARDRGDYTF	TGTGCCAGCAGTCCGGCCCGGGACAGGGGCGACTACACCTTC
TRBJ2-1	TRBV4-2	.	.	CASSQDLSRDTSYNEQFF	TGTGCCAGCAGCCAAGATCTTAGTCGGGATACGTCCTACAATGAGCAGTTCTTC
TRBJ1-4	TRBV9	.	.	CASSPDMTTNEKLFF	TGTGCCAGCAGCCCCGATATGACAACTAATGAAAAACTGTTTTTT
TRBJ1-1	TRBV7-9	.	TRBD1	CASSSGQPNTEAFF	TGTGCCAGCAGCTCGGGACAGCCGAACACTGAAGCTTTCTTT
TRBJ1-6	TRBV30	.	.	CAWSVGADNSPLHF	TGTGCCTGGAGTGTAGGGGCCGATAATTCACCCCTCCACTTT
TRBJ2-7	TRBV5-4	.	.	CASSLGLASTYEQYF	TGTGCCAGCAGCTTGGGTCTTGCGTCAACCTACGAGCAGTACTTC
TRBJ1-5	TRBV7-2	.	TRBD1	CASSSRTGDQPQHF	TGTGCCAGCAGCTCCCGGACAGGGGACCAGCCCCAGCATTTT
TRBJ1-2	TRBV6-5	.	.	CASSYPTEGAYGYTF	TGTGCCAGCAGTTACCCAACAGAGGGCGCCTATGGCTACACCTTC
TRBJ2-7	TRBV10-1	.	TRBD1	CASSEGPGQNYEQYF	TGCGCCAGCAGTGAGGGCCCGGGACAGAACTACGAGCAGTACTTC
TRBJ2-2	TRBV5-1	.	TRBD1	CASMGTGDSAGELFF	TGCGCCAGCATGGGGACAGGGGATTCCGCCGGGGAGCTGTTTTTT
TRBJ1-2	TRBV5-1	.	TRBD1	CASSLELRDRSNYGYTF	TGCGCCAGCAGCTTAGAATTAAGGGACAGATCTAACTATGGCTACACCTTC
TRBJ1-4	TRBV5-1	.	.	CASSSGTLGEKLFF	TGCGCCAGCAGCTCCGGGACCCTTGGTGAAAAACTGTTTTTT